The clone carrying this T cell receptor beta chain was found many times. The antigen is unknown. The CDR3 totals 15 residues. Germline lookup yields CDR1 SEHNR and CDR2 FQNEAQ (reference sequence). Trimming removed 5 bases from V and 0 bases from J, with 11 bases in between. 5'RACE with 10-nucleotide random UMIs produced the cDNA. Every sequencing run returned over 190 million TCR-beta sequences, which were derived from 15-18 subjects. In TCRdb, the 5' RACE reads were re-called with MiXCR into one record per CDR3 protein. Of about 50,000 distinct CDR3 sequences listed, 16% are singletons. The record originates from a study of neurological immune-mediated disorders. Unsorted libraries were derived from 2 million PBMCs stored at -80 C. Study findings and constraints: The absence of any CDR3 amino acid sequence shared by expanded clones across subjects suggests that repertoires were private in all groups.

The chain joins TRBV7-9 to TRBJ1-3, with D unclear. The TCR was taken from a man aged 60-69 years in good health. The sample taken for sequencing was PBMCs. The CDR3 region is CASSGSTFSGNTIYF. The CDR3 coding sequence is TGTGCCAGCAGCGGCAGTACCTTCTCTGGAAACACCATATATTTT.